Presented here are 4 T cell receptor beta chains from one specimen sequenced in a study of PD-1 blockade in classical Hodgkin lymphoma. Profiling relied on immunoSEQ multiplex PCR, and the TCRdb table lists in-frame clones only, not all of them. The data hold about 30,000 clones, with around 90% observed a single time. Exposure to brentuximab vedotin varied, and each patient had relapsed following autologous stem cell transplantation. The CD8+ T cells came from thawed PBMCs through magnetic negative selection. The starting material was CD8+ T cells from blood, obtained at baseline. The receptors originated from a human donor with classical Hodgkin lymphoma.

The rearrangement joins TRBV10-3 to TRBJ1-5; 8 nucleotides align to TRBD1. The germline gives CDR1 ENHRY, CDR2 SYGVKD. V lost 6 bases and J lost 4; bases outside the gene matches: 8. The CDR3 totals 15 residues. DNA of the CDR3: TGTGCCATCAGGAATGGACAGGGCTTTAATCAGCCCCAGCATTTT. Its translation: CAIRNGQGFNQPQHF.

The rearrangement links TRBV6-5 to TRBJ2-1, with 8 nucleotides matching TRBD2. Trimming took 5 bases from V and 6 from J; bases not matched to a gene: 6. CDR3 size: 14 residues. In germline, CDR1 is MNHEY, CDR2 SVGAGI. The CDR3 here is CASSSGSGVNEQFF. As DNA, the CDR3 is TGTGCCAGCAGTAGCGGGAGCGGGGTCAATGAGCAGTTCTTC.

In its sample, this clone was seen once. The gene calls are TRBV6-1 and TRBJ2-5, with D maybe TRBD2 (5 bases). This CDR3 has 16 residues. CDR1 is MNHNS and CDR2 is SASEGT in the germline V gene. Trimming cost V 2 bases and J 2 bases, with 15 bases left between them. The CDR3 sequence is CASSEFVGSRQETQYF. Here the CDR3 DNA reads TGTGCCAGCAGTGAATTCGTAGGGAGTAGGCAAGAGACCCAGTACTTC.

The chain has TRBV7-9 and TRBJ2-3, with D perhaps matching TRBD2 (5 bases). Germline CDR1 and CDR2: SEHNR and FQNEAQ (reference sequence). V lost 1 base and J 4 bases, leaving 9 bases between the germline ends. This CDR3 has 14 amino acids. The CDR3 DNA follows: TGTGCCAGCAGCTTAGTGGTGGAGGCAGATACGCAGTATTTT. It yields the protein CASSLVVEADTQYF.